A single sample gave rise to the 3 T cell receptor beta chains below, sequenced in a study. TCRdb ran MiXCR on the 5' RACE reads and lists one entry per CDR3 protein. This sample has some 62,000 distinct CDR3 sequences, with 25% to 30% found just once. Sequenced input: tumor-infiltrating naive CD4+ T cells sorted from the breast tumor. Noted subset: naive CD4+ T cells, CD4+CD45RA+CD25-. The receptors were gathered from a female donor with breast cancer.

At least ten counts were recorded for this clonotype. V gene TRBV5-1 combines with J gene TRBJ1-1, with 8 bases identical to TRBD1. The V gene end was trimmed by 0 bases and the J gene end by 0 bases; junction bases not matched to a gene: 1. The CDR3 covers 15 residues. CDR1 is SGHRS, CDR2 YFSETQ, per germline. CDR3 region: CASSLGTGMNTEAFF. For the CDR3, the DNA is TGCGCCAGCAGCTTGGGGACAGGGATGAACACTGAAGCTTTCTTT.

The sample holds a few counts of this clonotype. A much larger clone differs from this one at a single base, so this may be a read error. This chain joins TRBV5-1 and TRBJ2-3; perhaps TRBD2 as D (6 bases). This CDR3 region has 14 residues. Germline-derived CDR1 and CDR2 are SGHRS and YFSETQ. The CDR3 spells CTSSLGGPSDTQYF. The CDR3, as DNA: TGCACCAGCAGCTTGGGAGGACCGTCAGATACGCAGTATTTT.

This clonotype was counted a single time. The V and J genes are TRBV4-2 and TRBJ1-4; D remains ambiguous. The CDR3 runs 13 residues. Trimming stripped 0 bases from V and 8 bases from J, with 7 bases between. In germline, CDR1 is LGHNA, CDR2 YNFKEQ. This chain's CDR3 is CASSQDGSEKLFF. CDR3 sequence (DNA): TGTGCCAGCAGCCAAGATGGGTCCGAAAAACTGTTTTTT.